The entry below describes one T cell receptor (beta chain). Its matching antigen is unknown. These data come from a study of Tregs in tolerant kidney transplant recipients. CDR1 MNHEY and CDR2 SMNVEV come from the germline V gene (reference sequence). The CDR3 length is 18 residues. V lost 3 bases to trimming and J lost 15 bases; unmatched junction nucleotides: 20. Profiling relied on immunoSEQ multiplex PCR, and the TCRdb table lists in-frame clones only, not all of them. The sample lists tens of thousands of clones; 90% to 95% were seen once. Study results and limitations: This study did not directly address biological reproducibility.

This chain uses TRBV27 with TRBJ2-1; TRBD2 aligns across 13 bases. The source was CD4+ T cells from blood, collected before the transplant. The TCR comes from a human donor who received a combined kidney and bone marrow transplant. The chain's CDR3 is CASSLAGGPGLAGVGAFF. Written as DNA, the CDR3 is TGTGCCAGCAGTTTGGCAGGGGGCCCTGGACTAGCGGGAGTTGGCGCGTTCTTC.